Presented here are 2 T cell receptor beta chains from one specimen sequenced in a study of human T cells and chemical hapten exposure. The time point here: patch test 1, 2 weeks after DPC sensitization. Treatment in this sample: therapeutic diphenylcyclopropenone sensitization with weekly scalp DPC. One entry per CDR3 protein results from TCRdb running MiXCR on the RACE reads. The profile shows about 120,000 distinct CDR3 sequences, around 13% of them singletons. The material sequenced was whole blood, taken in connection with sensitization to the hapten diphenylcyclopropenone (DPC). The receptors here all came from a man aged 18 to 29 with alopecia areata. Some clones in this sample may be carry-over from other donors' samples.

The chain employs TRBV9 and TRBJ2-5; D unclear. The length of the CDR3 is 15 residues. Germline values: CDR1 SGDLS, CDR2 YYNGEE. V was shortened by 0 bases and J by 0 bases, with 9 bases between the two germline ends. DNA of the CDR3: TGTGCCAGCAGCGTAGCTCTTACAAACCAAGAGACCCAGTACTTC. Amino acid sequence: CASSVALTNQETQYF.

This sequence joins TRBV5-4 and TRBJ2-1, with D unresolved. Germline CDR1 SGHNT, CDR2 YYREEE (reference sequence). V was pared by 3 bases and J by 5 bases, with 6 bases between. CDR3 length equals 12 residues. CDR3 bases: TGTGCCAGCAGCTACACTCACAATGAGCAGTTCTTC. Amino acid sequence: CASSYTHNEQFF.